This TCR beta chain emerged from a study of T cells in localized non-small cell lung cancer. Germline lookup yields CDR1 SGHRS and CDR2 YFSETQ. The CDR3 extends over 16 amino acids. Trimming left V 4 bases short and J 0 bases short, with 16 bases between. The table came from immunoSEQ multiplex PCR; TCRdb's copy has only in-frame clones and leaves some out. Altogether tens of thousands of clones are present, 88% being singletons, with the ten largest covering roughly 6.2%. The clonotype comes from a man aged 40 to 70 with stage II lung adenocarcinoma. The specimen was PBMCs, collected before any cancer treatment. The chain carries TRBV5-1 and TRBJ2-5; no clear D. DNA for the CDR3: TGCGCCAGCAGCCCAAACCAACTCGGGTACCAAGAGACCCAGTACTTC. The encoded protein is CASSPNQLGYQETQYF.